This entry describes one T cell receptor (beta chain). One end of the junction does not line up with germline, which may come from a read error. Using immunoSEQ multiplex PCR, the repertoire was profiled, and TCRdb retains in-frame clones only, with some absent. Of about 370,000 clones listed, 75% to 90% are singletons. The source of the sample is a study of blood T cell repertoires in COVID-19. This CDR3 contains 12 residues. CDR1 and CDR2 (germline): SGHVS, FQNEAQ. What was sequenced was PBMCs or T cells enriched from blood (not recorded which). The clonotype originates from a man aged 18 to 35 who had recovered from COVID-19. The chain is built from TRBV7-8 and TRBJ2-7, with 10 bases that match TRBD1. The CDR3 bases are TGTGCCAGCAGCATCCGGGACAGGGGTATTTGCTTC. Amino acid sequence: CASSIRDRGICF.